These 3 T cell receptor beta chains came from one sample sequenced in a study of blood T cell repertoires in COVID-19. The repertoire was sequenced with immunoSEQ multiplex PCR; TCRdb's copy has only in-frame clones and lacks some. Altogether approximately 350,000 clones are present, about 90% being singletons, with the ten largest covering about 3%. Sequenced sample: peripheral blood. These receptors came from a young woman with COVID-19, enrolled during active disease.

CDR3 nucleotide sequence: TGTGCCAGCAGACCAGGGATGGACACTGAAGCTTTCTTT. It yields the protein CASRPGMDTEAFF. This sequence joins TRBV4-2 and TRBJ1-1; possible D gene TRBD1, 5 bases. Germline V lookup: CDR1 LGHNA, CDR2 YNFKEQ. The CDR3 sequence is 13 residues long. V lost 6 bases and J lost 3, with 11 bases in between.

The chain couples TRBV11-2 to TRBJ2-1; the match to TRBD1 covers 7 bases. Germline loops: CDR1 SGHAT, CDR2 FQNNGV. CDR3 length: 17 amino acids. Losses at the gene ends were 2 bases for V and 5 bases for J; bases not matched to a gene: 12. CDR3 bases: TGTGCCAGCAGCTTAATGCCTACAGGGGACCACAACAATGAGCAGTTCTTC. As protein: CASSLMPTGDHNNEQFF.

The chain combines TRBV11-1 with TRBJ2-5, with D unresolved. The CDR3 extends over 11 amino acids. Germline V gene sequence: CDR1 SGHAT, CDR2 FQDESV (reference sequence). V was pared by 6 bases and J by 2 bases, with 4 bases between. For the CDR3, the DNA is TGTGCCAGCAGTCTACAAGAGACCCAGTACTTC. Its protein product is CASSLQETQYF.